This record looks at one TCR beta chain sequence and its context. Its target is unknown. V lost 2 bases, J lost 4 bases, and 11 bases lay in between. The CDR3 loop spans 14 amino acids. The germline gives CDR1 SEHNR, CDR2 FQNEAQ (reference sequence). The data are from a study of beta chain features in type 1 diabetes. Study-level findings and limits: Moderate but significant shortening of TCRB CDR3s was recorded in all four CD4+ subsets from Type 1 diabetes patients.

Expressed TCRB transcripts were sequenced because the isolated RNA had all been reverse transcribed beforehand. Clones were sequenced by immunoSEQ multiplex PCR, and TCRdb holds only the in-frame ones, with some missing. Among 900,000 or so clones listed, 15% to 20% were seen once. The rearrangement links TRBV7-9 to TRBJ1-2, with no clear D. Sequencing used naive CD4+ T cells from blood. The sequence derives from a woman aged 18-35 years in good health. This CDR3 is CASSLFRGGYGYTF. Written as DNA, the CDR3 is TGTGCCAGCAGCTTATTTCGGGGTGGCTATGGCTACACCTTC.